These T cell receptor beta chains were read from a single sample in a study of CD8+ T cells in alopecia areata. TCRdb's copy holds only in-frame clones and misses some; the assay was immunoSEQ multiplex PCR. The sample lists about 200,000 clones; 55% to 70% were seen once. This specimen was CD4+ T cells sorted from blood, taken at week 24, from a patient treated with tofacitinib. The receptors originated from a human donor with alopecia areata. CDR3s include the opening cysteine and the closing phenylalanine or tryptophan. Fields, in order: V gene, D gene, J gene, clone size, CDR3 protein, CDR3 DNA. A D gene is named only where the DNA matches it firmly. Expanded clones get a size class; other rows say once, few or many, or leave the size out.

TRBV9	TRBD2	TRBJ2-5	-	CASSATSGQETQYF	TGTGCCAGCAGCGCGACTAGCGGACAAGAGACCCAGTACTTC
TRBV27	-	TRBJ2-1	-	CASSLSRGVHNEQFF	TGTGCCAGCAGTTTATCGAGGGGAGTCCACAATGAGCAGTTCTTC
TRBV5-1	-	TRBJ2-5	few	CASSSTSQTQYF	TGCGCCAGCAGCTCAACGAGCCAGACCCAGTACTTC
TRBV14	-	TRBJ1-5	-	CASSQEGYSNQPQHF	TGTGCCAGCAGCCAAGAAGGATATAGCAATCAGCCCCAGCATTTT
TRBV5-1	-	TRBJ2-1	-	CASSLEGNQQFF	TGCGCCAGCAGCTTGGAAGGGAATCAGCAGTTCTTC
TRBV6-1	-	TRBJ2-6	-	CASSEMEAGANVLTF	TGTGCCAGCAGTGAGATGGAGGCTGGGGCCAACGTCCTGACTTTC
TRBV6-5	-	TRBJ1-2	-	CASSYQGDTYGYTF	TGTGCCAGCAGTTACCAAGGGGACACCTATGGCTACACCTTC
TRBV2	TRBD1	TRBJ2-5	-	CASSVAGGGQTQYF	TGTGCCAGCAGTGTCGCAGGGGGCGGACAGACCCAGTACTTC
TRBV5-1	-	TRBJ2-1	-	CASSGRGYNEQFF	TGCGCCAGCAGCGGGAGGGGGTACAATGAGCAGTTCTTC
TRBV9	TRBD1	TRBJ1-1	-	CASSVETGGDTEAFF	TGTGCCAGCAGCGTAGAGACAGGGGGGGACACTGAAGCTTTCTTT
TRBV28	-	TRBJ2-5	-	CASSSETQYF	TGTGCCAGCAGTTCTGAGACCCAGTACTTC
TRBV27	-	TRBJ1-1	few	CASSLSVTLTEAFF	TGTGCCAGCAGTTTATCTGTTACGCTCACTGAAGCTTTCTTT